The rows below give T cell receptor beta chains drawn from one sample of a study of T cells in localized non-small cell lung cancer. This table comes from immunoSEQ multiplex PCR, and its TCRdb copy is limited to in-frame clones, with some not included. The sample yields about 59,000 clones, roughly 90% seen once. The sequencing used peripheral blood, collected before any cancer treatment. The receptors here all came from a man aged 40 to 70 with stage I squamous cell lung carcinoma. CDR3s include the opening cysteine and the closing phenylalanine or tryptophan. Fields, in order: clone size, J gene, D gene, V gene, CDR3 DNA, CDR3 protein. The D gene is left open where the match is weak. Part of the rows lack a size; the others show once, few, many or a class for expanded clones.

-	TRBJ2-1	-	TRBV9	TGTGCCAGCAGCCCCTCCGACAATGAGCAGTTCTTC	CASSPSDNEQFF
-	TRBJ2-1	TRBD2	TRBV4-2	TGTGCCAGCAGCCTACTTAGCGGGGGGTCCTACAATGAGCAGTTCTTC	CASSLLSGGSYNEQFF
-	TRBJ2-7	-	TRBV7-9	TGTGCCAGCAGCCATATAGAGCCCACCGAGCAGTACTTC	CASSHIEPTEQYF
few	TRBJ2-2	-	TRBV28	TGTGCCAGCAGTTTCTTCGGGGAGCTGTTTTTT	CASSFFGELFF
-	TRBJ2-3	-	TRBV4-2	TGTGCCAGCAGCGCCCGGACTCCGAGCACAGATACGCAGTATTTT	CASSARTPSTDTQYF
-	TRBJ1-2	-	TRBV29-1	TGCAGCGTTGACTTGAACGGAGCGGGAGATGGCTACACCTTC	CSVDLNGAGDGYTF
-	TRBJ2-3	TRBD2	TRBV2	TGTGCCAGCAGTCCCGGACTAGCGTTTAGCACAGATACGCAGTATTTT	CASSPGLAFSTDTQYF
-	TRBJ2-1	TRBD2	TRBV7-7	TGTGCTAGCAGCTCTAGCGGGAGAGACAATGAGCAGTTCTTC	CASSSSGRDNEQFF
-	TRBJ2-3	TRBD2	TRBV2	TGTGCCAGCAGACGGAGCGGGATAGCAGATACGCAGTATTTT	CASRRSGIADTQYF
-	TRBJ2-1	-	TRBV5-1	TGCGCCAGCAGCTTGGAATTCGGGGATGAGCAGTTCTTC	CASSLEFGDEQFF
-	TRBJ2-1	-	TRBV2	TGTGCCAGCAGAGAGGGGGAGCAGTTCTTC	CASREGEQFF
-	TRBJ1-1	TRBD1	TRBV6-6	TGTGCCAGCAGGCCACCGGGACAGGCGAACACTGAAGCTTTCTTT	CASRPPGQANTEAFF
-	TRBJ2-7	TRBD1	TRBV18	TGTGCCAGCTCACCAATACAGGGGGCGTACGAGCAGTACTTC	CASSPIQGAYEQYF
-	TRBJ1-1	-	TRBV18	TGTGCCAGCTCACTGTCGGGCCTCGTATCTGAAGCTTTCTTT	CASSLSGLVSEAFF
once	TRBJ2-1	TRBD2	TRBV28	TGTGCCAGCAGTCTACAAACCTATACCCTCGGGACTAGGGGTGAGCAGTTCTTC	CASSLQTYTLGTRGEQFF
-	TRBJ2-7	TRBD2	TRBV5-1	TGCGCCAGCAGCTTGGCCGGGCAGCGGGAGAATCTCGAGCAGTACTTC	CASSLAGQRENLEQYF
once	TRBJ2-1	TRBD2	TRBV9	TGTGCCAGCAGCGTAAGCCCCCGGGGGGTGGAGAGTGAGCAGTTCTTC	CASSVSPRGVESEQFF
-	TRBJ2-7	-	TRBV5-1	TGCGCCAGCAGCCCAATGGGCAGTTGGGGCGAGCAGTACTTC	CASSPMGSWGEQYF
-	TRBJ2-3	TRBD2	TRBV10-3	TGTGCCATGGCCCCCCAGCGGGAGGGCTCGGATACGCAGTATTTT	CAMAPQREGSDTQYF
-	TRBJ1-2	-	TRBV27	TGTGCCAGCAGTTCCCGGGACCTCCTCTATGGCTACACCTTC	CASSSRDLLYGYTF
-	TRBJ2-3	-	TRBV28	TGTGCCACCCGCCCCAGCGGCACAGATACGCAGTATTTT	CATRPSGTDTQYF
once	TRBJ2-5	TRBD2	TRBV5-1	TGCGCCAGCAGCTTGGGCCCCCTAGCGGAATTGGCTGAGACCCAGTACTTC	CASSLGPLAELAETQYF
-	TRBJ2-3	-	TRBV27	TGTGCCAGCAGTTCGGGTAGCTTCAGCACAGATACGCAGTATTTT	CASSSGSFSTDTQYF
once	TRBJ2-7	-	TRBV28	TGTGCCAGCAGTACCCCCGGACTTTACGAGCAGTACTTC	CASSTPGLYEQYF
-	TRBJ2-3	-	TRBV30	TGTGCCTGGAACTCGGCCCCCACAGATACGCAGTATTTT	CAWNSAPTDTQYF
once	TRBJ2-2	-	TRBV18	TGTGCCAGCTCACCCTCTGGGTCCGGGGAGCTGTTTTTT	CASSPSGSGELFF
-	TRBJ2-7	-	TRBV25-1	TGTGCCAGCAGTGAATACCCCCCCTACGAGCAGTACTTC	CASSEYPPYEQYF
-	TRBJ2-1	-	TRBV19	TGTGCCAGTAGTAGCTTAAAAACTACGGGGCAGTTCTTC	CASSSLKTTGQFF
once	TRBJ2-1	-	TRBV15	TGTGCCACCAGCAGAGAGTGGGTAGGGGAGCAGTTCTTC	CATSREWVGEQFF
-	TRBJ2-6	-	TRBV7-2	TGTGCCAGCAGTCCCGGGGTGGAGTTTGGGGCCAACGTCCTGACTTTC	CASSPGVEFGANVLTF
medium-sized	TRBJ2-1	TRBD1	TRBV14	TGTGCCAGCAGCCATTTACCGGGACAGGGCGACAATGAGCAGTTCTTC	CASSHLPGQGDNEQFF
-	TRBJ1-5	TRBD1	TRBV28	TGTGCCAGCAGACCGCCCGGGACAGGCAATCAGCCCCAGCATTTT	CASRPPGTGNQPQHF
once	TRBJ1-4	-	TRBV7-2	TGTGCCAGCAGCTTGCTCCAGGGAGGCGAAAAACTGTTTTTT	CASSLLQGGEKLFF
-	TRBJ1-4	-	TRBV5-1	TGCGCCAGCAGCTTACAGGATAATGAAAAACTGTTTTTT	CASSLQDNEKLFF
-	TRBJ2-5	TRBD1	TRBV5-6	TGTGCCAGCAGTTACATGACAGGGTCCGTCCAAGAGACCCAGTACTTC	CASSYMTGSVQETQYF
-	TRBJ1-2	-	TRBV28	TGTGCCAGCAGTTACGACAGCTATGGCTACACCTTC	CASSYDSYGYTF
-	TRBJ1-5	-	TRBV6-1	TGTGCCAGCAGTTCTGTTTCCACTAGCAATCAGCCCCAGCATTTT	CASSSVSTSNQPQHF
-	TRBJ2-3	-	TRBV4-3	TGCGCCAGCAGCCAAGATTCCCGGACTTTAAGGCGCACAGATACGCAGTATTTT	CASSQDSRTLRRTDTQYF
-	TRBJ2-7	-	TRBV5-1	TGCGCCAGCAGCTTCTCAGGGGTCCACGAGCAGTACTTC	CASSFSGVHEQYF
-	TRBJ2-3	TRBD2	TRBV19	TGTGCCAGTAGTTTCAGACTAGCCGCAGATACGCAGTATTTT	CASSFRLAADTQYF
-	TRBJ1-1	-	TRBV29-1	TGCAGCGTATGGTTGAACACGGGCACTGAAGCTTTCTTT	CSVWLNTGTEAFF
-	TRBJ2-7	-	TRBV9	TGTGCCAGCAGCGTCGGACCAACAGGGAACTACGAGCAGTACTTC	CASSVGPTGNYEQYF
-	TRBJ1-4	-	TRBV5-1	TGCGCCAGCAGCTTGGTTAGGGGATCAGGAACTAATGAAAAACTGTTTTTT	CASSLVRGSGTNEKLFF
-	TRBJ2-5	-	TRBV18	TGTGCCAGCTCACCGAATCCGGGGCAAGAGACCCAGTACTTC	CASSPNPGQETQYF
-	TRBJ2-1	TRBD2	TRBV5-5	TGTGCCAGCAGCTTTTTAGCGGGTCCCAGCTCCTACAATGAGCAGTTCTTC	CASSFLAGPSSYNEQFF
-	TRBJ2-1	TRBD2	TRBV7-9	TGTGCCAGCAGCTTAGAAGGAGCGGGATGGGGTAATGAGCAGTTCTTC	CASSLEGAGWGNEQFF
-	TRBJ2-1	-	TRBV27	TGTGCCAGCAGTTTTGGGGGGGCGGACGGAGGCAATGAGCAGTTCTTC	CASSFGGADGGNEQFF
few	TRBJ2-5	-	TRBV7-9	TGTGCCAGCAGCGCCGGGGGGACCCAGTACTTC	CASSAGGTQYF
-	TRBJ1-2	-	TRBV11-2	TGTGCCAGCAGCTTAGCTCCGTTCTATCCAACTGGCTACACCTTC	CASSLAPFYPTGYTF
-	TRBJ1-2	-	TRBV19	TGTGCCAGTAGTATAACACTCCAAGCTAACTATGGCTACACCTTC	CASSITLQANYGYTF
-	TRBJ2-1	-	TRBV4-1	TGCGCCAGCAGCCGTCCCCAGGGAGTTGGTGAGCAGTTCTTC	CASSRPQGVGEQFF
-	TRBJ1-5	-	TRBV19	TGTGCCAGTAGTACGACAGTTAATCAGCCCCAGCATTTT	CASSTTVNQPQHF
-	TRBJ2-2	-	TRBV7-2	TGTGCCAGCAGCTTAGAAGGGACAATGACCGGGGAGCTGTTTTTT	CASSLEGTMTGELFF
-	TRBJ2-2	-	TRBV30	TGTGCCTGGAGTGGACGACAGACCGGGGAGCTGTTTTTT	CAWSGRQTGELFF
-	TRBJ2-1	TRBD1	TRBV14	TGTGCCAGCAGCTCCGGGACAGGCTACAATGAGCAGTTCTTC	CASSSGTGYNEQFF
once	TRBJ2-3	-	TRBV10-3	TGTGCCATCAGGGAGGGGGTGGGCACAGATACGCAGTATTTT	CAIREGVGTDTQYF
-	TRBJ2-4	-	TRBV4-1	TGCGCCAGCAGCCAAAACGATAGGGGAGCCAAAAACATTCAGTACTTC	CASSQNDRGAKNIQYF
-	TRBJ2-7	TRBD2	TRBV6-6	TGTGCCAGCAGTCTGAACCTAGCGGGTCAAGGCGAGCAGTACTTC	CASSLNLAGQGEQYF
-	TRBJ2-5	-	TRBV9	TGTGCCAGCAGCGTAGACCCGGGGGGCCCCTTGGAGACCCAGTACTTC	CASSVDPGGPLETQYF
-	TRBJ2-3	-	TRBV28	TGTGCCGCGGGGAGGGGGTCCACAGATACGCAGTATTTT	CAAGRGSTDTQYF